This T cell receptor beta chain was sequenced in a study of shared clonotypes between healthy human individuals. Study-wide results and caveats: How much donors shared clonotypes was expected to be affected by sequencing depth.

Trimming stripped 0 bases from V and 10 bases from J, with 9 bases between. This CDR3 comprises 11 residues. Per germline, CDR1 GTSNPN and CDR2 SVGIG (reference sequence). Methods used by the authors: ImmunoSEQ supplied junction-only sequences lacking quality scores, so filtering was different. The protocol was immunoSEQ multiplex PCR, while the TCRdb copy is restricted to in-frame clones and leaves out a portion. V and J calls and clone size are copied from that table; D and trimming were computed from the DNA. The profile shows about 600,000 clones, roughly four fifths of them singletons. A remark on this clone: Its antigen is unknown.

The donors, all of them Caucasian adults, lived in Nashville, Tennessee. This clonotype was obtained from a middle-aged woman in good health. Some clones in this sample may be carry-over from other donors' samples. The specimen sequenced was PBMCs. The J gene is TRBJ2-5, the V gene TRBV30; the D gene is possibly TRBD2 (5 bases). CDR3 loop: CAWSVEGGQYF. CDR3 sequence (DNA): TGTGCCTGGAGTGTAGAGGGTGGCCAGTACTTC.